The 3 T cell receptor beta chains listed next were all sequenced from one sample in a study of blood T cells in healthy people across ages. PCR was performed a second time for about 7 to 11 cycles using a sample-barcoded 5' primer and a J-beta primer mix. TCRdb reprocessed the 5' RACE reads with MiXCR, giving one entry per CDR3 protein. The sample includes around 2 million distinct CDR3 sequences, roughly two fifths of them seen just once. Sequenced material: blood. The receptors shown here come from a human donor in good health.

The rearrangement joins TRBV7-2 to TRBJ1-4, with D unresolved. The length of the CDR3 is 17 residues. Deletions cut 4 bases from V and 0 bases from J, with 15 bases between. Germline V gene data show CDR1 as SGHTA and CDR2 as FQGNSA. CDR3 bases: TGTGCCAGCAGCTGGAGGGCAGTCAGTGCAACTAATGAAAAACTGTTTTTT. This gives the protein CASSWRAVSATNEKLFF. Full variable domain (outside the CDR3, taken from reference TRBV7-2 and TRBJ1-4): GAGVSQSPSNKVTEKGKDVELRCDPISGHTALYWYRQSLGQGLEFLIYFQGNSAPDKSGLPSDRFSAERTGGSVSTLTIQRTQQEDSAVYLCASSWRAVSATNEKLFFGSGTQLSVL.

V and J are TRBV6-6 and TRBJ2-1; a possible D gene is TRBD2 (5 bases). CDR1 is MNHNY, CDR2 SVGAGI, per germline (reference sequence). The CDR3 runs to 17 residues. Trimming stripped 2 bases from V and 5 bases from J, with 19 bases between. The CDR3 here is CASSYRLALPTDNEQFF. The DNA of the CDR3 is TGTGCCAGCAGTTACCGTCTAGCTCTCCCCACAGACAATGAGCAGTTCTTC.

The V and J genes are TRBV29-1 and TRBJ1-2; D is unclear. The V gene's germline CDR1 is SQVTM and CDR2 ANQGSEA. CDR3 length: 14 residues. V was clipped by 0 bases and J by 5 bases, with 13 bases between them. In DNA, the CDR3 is TGCAGCGTTGAAGACTACGGGCGGTCATATGGCTACACCTTC. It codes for CSVEDYGRSYGYTF.